Listed here are 7 T cell receptor beta chains from one sample, sequenced in a study of blood T cell repertoires in COVID-19. Assay used: immunoSEQ multiplex PCR; TCRdb lists only in-frame clones, some missing. In the table there are around 110,000 clones, about four fifths of which are singletons. Sequenced material: peripheral blood. The receptors here all came from a human donor in a cohort sampled during active COVID-19.

The chain couples TRBV6-5 to TRBJ1-6; TRBD1 agrees at 10 bases. The V and J ends lost 6 bases and 5 bases, in that order; junction bases with no gene match: 4. The CDR3 is made up of 15 amino acids. The V gene's germline CDR1 is MNHEY and CDR2 SVGAGI. This CDR3 reads CASRRQGADNSPLHF. In DNA, the CDR3 is TGTGCCAGCAGGAGACAGGGGGCGGATAATTCACCCCTCCACTTT.

The chain is built from TRBV4-3 and TRBJ2-3; 8 bases are a match to TRBD2. The CDR3 covers 17 residues. CDR1 is LGHNA and CDR2 is YSLEER in the germline V gene. V was clipped by 0 bases and J by 3 bases; unmatched bases: 8. The CDR3 spells CASSQDTGTRWTDTQYF. The CDR3 DNA reads TGCGCCAGCAGCCAAGATACCGGGACTAGATGGACAGATACGCAGTATTTT.

This chain connects TRBV5-4 to TRBJ2-7; D call uncertain. CDR3 length: 15 residues. Between the trimmed V and J ends, which lost 0 bases and 2 bases, there was a span of 12 bases. Per germline, CDR1 SGHNT and CDR2 YYREEE (reference sequence). The CDR3 reads CASSLGVGQTYEQYF. The CDR3 region has the DNA TGTGCCAGCAGCTTGGGTGTTGGGCAGACCTACGAGCAGTACTTC.

This chain links TRBV27 with TRBJ1-5, with D possibly TRBD1 on 5 matching bases. The germline gives CDR1 MNHEY, CDR2 SMNVEV (reference sequence). The germline V and J ends were trimmed by 5 bases and 2 bases, with 7 bases remaining between them. The CDR3 has 13 amino acids. This CDR3 reads CASSGGGNQPQHF. The DNA for the CDR3 is TGTGCCAGCAGTGGGGGGGGCAATCAGCCCCAGCATTTT.

The chain uses TRBV7-9 and TRBJ2-5; the D is unclear. V was clipped by 5 bases and J by 5 bases, with 15 bases between them. The CDR3 loop spans 14 amino acids. Germline CDR1 and CDR2: SEHNR and FQNEAQ (reference sequence). Here the CDR3 reads CASSPGPLHETQYF. The CDR3 DNA reads as TGTGCCAGCAGCCCCGGTCCCCTGCACGAGACCCAGTACTTC.

The chain couples TRBV6-2 or TRBV6-3 to TRBJ1-5; no clear D. V was cut by 5 bases and J by 6 bases, with 11 bases left in between. The CDR3 loop spans 13 amino acids. Germline V gene lookup returns CDR1 MNHEY and CDR2 SVGEGT. CDR3 sequence: CASSEGGIQPQHF. The CDR3 DNA is TGTGCCAGCAGTGAGGGAGGGATTCAGCCCCAGCATTTT.

This clone was seen once. The J gene is TRBJ2-1, the V gene TRBV11-2; D perhaps matches TRBD2 (5 bases). The CDR3 runs to 15 residues. Germline lookup yields CDR1 SGHAT and CDR2 FQNNGV. The ends were cut back, 2 bases at V and 2 bases at J, with 10 bases in the middle. This CDR3 reads CASSLSGGPYNEQFF. Here the CDR3 DNA reads TGTGCCAGCAGCTTAAGCGGCGGCCCCTACAATGAGCAGTTCTTC.